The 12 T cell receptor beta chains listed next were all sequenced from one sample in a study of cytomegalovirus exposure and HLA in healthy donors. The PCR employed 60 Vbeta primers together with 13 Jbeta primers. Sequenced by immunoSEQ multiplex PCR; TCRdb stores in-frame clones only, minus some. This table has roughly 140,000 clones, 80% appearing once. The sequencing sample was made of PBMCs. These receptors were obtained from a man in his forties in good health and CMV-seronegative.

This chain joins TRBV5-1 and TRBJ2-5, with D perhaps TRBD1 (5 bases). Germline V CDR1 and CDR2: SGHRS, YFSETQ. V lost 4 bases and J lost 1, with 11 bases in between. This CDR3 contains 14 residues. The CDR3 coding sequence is TGCGCCAGCAGCCGCGACAGTTCCCAAGAGACCCAGTACTTC. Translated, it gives CASSRDSSQETQYF.

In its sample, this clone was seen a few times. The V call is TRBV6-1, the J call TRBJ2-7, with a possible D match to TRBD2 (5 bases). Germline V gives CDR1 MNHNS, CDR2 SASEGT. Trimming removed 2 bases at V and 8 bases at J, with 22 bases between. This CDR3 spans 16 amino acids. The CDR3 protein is CASSESRGPLQPQQYF. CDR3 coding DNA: TGTGCCAGCAGTGAATCTCGGGGTCCGCTCCAACCGCAGCAGTACTTC.

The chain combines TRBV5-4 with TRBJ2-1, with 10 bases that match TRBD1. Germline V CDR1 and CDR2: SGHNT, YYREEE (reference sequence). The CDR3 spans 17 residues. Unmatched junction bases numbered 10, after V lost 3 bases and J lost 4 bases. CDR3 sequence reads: CASSSLAGQGTYNEQFF. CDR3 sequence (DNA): TGTGCCAGCAGCTCCCTTGCGGGACAGGGGACATACAATGAGCAGTTCTTC.

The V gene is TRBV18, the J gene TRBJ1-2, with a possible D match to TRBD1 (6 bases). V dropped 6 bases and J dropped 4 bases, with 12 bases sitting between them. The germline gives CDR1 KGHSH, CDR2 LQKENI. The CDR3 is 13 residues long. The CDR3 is CASSRDRPYGYTF. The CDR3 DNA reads TGTGCCAGCTCCCGAGACAGGCCCTATGGCTACACCTTC.

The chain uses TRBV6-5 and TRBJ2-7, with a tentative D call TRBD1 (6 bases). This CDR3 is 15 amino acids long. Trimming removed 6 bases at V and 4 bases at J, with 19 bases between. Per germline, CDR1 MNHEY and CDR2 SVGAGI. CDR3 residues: CASSQPGTTAYEQYF. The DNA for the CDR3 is TGTGCCAGCAGCCAACCCGGGACAACGGCATACGAGCAGTACTTC.

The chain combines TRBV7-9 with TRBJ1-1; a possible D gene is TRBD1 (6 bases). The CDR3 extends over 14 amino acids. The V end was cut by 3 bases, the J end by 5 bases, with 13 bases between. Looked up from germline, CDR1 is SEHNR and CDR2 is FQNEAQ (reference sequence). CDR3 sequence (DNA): TGTGCCAGCAGCTTTAGAGGGGGAGGGACTGAAGCTTTCTTT. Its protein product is CASSFRGGGTEAFF.

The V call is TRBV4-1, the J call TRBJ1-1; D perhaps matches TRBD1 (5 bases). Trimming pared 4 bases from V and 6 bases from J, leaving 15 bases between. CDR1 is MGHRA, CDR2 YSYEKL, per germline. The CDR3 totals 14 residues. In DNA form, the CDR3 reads TGCGCCAGCAGCCCGGGCGGGGCCAGGTCTGAAGCTTTCTTT. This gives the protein CASSPGGARSEAFF.

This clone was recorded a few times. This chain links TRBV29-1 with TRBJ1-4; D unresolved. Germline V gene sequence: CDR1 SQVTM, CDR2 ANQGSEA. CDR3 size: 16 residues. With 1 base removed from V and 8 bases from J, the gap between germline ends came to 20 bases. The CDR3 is CSVEGSGITGGEKLFF. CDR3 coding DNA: TGCAGCGTTGAAGGCTCCGGAATCACCGGCGGGGAAAAACTGTTTTTT.

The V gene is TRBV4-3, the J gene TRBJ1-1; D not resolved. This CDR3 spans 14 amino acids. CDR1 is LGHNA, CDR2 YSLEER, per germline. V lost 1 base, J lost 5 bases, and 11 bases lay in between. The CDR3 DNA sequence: TGCGCCAGCAGCCAAGCCTACCCTGCGACTGAAGCTTTCTTT. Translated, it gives CASSQAYPATEAFF.

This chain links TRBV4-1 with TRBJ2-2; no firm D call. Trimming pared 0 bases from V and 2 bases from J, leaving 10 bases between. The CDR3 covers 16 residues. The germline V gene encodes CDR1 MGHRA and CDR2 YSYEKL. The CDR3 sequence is CASSQETTLNTGELFF. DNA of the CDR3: TGCGCCAGCAGCCAAGAAACGACTCTCAACACCGGGGAGCTGTTTTTT.

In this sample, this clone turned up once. CDR3 DNA: TGTGCCAGCCGGAATCAGGGTTTCTCCTACGAGCAGTACTTC. Its protein product is CASRNQGFSYEQYF. The chain is built from TRBV28 and TRBJ2-7; tentative D call: TRBD1 (5 bases). The germline gives CDR1 MDHEN, CDR2 SYDVKM. V was clipped by 8 bases and J by 0 bases, with 14 bases between them. The CDR3 runs to 14 residues.

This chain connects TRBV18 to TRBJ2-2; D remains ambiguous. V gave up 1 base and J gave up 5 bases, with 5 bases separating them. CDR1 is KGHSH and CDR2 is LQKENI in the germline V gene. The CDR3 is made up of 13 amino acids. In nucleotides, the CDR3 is TGTGCCAGCTCACCACGCAGGACCGGGGAGCTGTTTTTT. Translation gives CASSPRRTGELFF.